The 18 T cell receptor beta chains below all came from one sample that was sequenced in a study of blood T cell repertoires in COVID-19. Some clones are missing from TCRdb's copy, which holds only in-frame ones; the method was immunoSEQ multiplex PCR. The sample yields some 200,000 clones, over 60% seen once. The sequenced material came from peripheral blood. Receptors were obtained from a woman in her 70s with acute or convalescent COVID-19.

The V gene is TRBV7-7, the J gene TRBJ2-1; 10 bases align to TRBD1. The CDR3 is 15 amino acids. Germline V CDR1 and CDR2: SSHAT, FNYEAQ (reference sequence). J gave up 2 bases and V 3 bases, and 1 base lay outside the gene matches. For the CDR3, the DNA is TGTGCCAGCAGCTTGGACAGGGGGACCTACAATGAGCAGTTCTTC. Translation gives CASSLDRGTYNEQFF.

The chain couples TRBV5-4 to TRBJ1-1; 9 bases map to TRBD1. Germline-derived CDR1 and CDR2 are SGHNT and YYREEE (reference sequence). V lost 3 bases, J lost 9 bases, and 12 bases stayed unmatched. The CDR3 totals 15 residues. The CDR3 DNA sequence: TGTGCCAGCAGCTCCCCGGGGGACAGGGACCCACAAGCTTTCTTT. It specifies CASSSPGDRDPQAFF.

The chain recombines TRBV5-4 with TRBJ2-7; maybe TRBD1 (6 bases). Germline assignment: CDR1 SGHNT and CDR2 YYREEE (reference sequence). The CDR3 runs to 15 residues. V lost 3 bases to trimming and J lost 4 bases, with 17 bases between them. CDR3: CASSSRQANVYEQYF. The CDR3 DNA reads TGTGCCAGCAGCTCAAGACAGGCCAACGTTTACGAGCAGTACTTC.

This sequence joins TRBV7-2 and TRBJ2-7; 11 nucleotides line up with TRBD1. Trimming at V came to 4 bases and at J to 3 bases, leaving 5 bases not matched to a gene. Germline CDR1 SGHTA, CDR2 FQGNSA. CDR3 length: 15 amino acids. In nucleotides, the CDR3 is TGTGCCAGCAGCTCGGACAGGGGGCTGTTCTACGAGCAGTACTTC. Protein: CASSSDRGLFYEQYF. Filled out from reference TRBV7-2 and TRBJ2-7, the complete variable domain reads GAGVSQSPSNKVTEKGKDVELRCDPISGHTALYWYRQSLGQGLEFLIYFQGNSAPDKSGLPSDRFSAERTGGSVSTLTIQRTQQEDSAVYLCASSSDRGLFYEQYFGPGTRLTVT.

The V call is TRBV5-1, the J call TRBJ1-1; 7 nucleotides align to TRBD1. CDR3 size: 14 residues. The V gene's germline CDR1 is SGHRS and CDR2 YFSETQ. Unmatched junction bases numbered 5, after V lost 4 bases and J lost 2 bases. The DNA of the CDR3 is TGCGCCAGCAGCCCCGGGACAGCAAACACTGAAGCTTTCTTT. It yields the protein CASSPGTANTEAFF.

The V gene is TRBV29-1, the J gene TRBJ1-2; 7 bases fit TRBD1. Germline CDR1 is SQVTM and CDR2 is ANQGSEA. The trim removed 0 bases at V and 2 bases at J, leaving 3 bases unmatched. CDR3 length equals 14 residues. CDR3: CSVEDPDRNYGYTF. CDR3 DNA: TGCAGCGTTGAAGATCCGGACAGGAACTATGGCTACACCTTC. Using reference TRBV29-1 and TRBJ1-2 for the parts outside the CDR3, the full variable domain is SAVISQKPSRDICQRGTSLTIQCQVDSQVTMMFWYRQQPGQSLTLIATANQGSEATYESGFVIDKFPISRPNLTFSTLTVSNMSPEDSSIYLCSVEDPDRNYGYTFGSGTRLTVV.

The chain is built from TRBV12-3 or TRBV12-4 and TRBJ1-1; 7 positions match TRBD1. The CDR3 contains 12 residues. The V gene end was trimmed by 5 bases and the J gene end by 11 bases; junction bases not matched to a gene: 8. CDR3 residues: CASSLDRVSAFF. In DNA form, the CDR3 reads TGTGCCAGCAGTCTCGACAGGGTGAGCGCTTTCTTT.

This chain links TRBV2 with TRBJ2-3, with 7 bases fitting TRBD1. The CDR3 contains 14 residues. Germline lookup yields CDR1 SNHLY and CDR2 FYNNEI. The ends lost 6 bases at V and 4 bases at J; junction bases unmatched: 7. This chain's CDR3 is CASRPGQYPDTQYF. For the CDR3, the DNA is TGTGCCAGCAGACCGGGACAGTACCCAGATACGCAGTATTTT.

This rearrangement joins TRBV19 to TRBJ1-2; 8 nucleotides match TRBD1. The germline V gene encodes CDR1 LNHDA and CDR2 SQIVND (reference sequence). This CDR3 is built from 15 residues. V shed 1 base and J 4 bases; nucleotides not matched to a gene: 5. CDR3 region: CASSIVGQGGYGYTF. The CDR3 nucleotides are TGTGCCAGTAGTATAGTCGGACAGGGCGGCTATGGCTACACCTTC.

This clone was detected only once. The chain uses TRBV9 and TRBJ2-1; TRBD2 might be the D (6 bases). CDR1 is SGDLS, CDR2 YYNGEE, per germline. The CDR3 is made up of 17 amino acids. V lost 0 bases and J lost 0, with 13 bases in between. In nucleotides, the CDR3 is TGTGCCAGCAGCGTAGCTGGGGCGCGGGGCTCCTACAATGAGCAGTTCTTC. It encodes CASSVAGARGSYNEQFF.

The J gene is TRBJ2-7, the V gene TRBV2; D remains ambiguous. The CDR3 contains 13 residues. Per germline, CDR1 SNHLY and CDR2 FYNNEI. V lost 5 bases and J 2 bases, leaving 10 bases between the germline ends. The DNA of the CDR3 is TGTGCCAGCAGTTTTGAACAGACCTACGAGCAGTACTTC. It codes for CASSFEQTYEQYF.

The rearrangement uses TRBV6-5 and TRBJ2-7, with TRBD1 identical over 10 bases. CDR3 length equals 14 residues. Germline CDR1 MNHEY, CDR2 SVGAGI. Trimming took 8 bases from V and 7 from J; bases not matched to a gene: 11. CDR3 nucleotide sequence: TGTGCCAGCGAGACCGGGACAGGGGCGCGGGAGCAGTACTTC. It codes for CASETGTGAREQYF.

The chain couples TRBV2 to TRBJ1-6, with TRBD1 matching 7 bases. Trimming took 7 bases from V and 5 from J; bases not matched to a gene: 5. Germline CDR1 SNHLY, CDR2 FYNNEI. This CDR3 comprises 14 residues. CDR3 DNA sequence: TGTGCCAGCACCCAAGGGACAGATAATTCACCCCTCCACTTT. Its translation is CASTQGTDNSPLHF.

A few counts support this clone. The chain couples TRBV5-1 to TRBJ2-1, with a tentative D call TRBD2 (6 bases). The germline CDR1 and CDR2 sequences are SGHRS and YFSETQ. The CDR3 covers 13 residues. With 4 bases removed from V and 3 bases from J, the gap between germline ends came to 8 bases. The CDR3: CASSGGIYNEQFF. For the CDR3, the DNA is TGCGCCAGCAGCGGCGGGATCTACAATGAGCAGTTCTTC.

The chain has TRBV12-3 or TRBV12-4 and TRBJ2-7; D call uncertain. The CDR3 length is 13 residues. V lost 3 bases to trimming and J lost 0 bases, with 6 bases between them. The CDR3 protein is CASSFGSSYEQYF. In DNA form, the CDR3 reads TGTGCCAGCAGTTTTGGCAGCTCCTACGAGCAGTACTTC.

The chain recombines TRBV4-1 with TRBJ2-1; 11 bases agree with TRBD2. V was clipped by 5 bases and J by 10 bases; unmatched bases: 10. The germline CDR1 and CDR2 sequences are MGHRA and YSYEKL. The CDR3 is 15 residues long. This chain's CDR3 is CASSNITSGRIEQFF. As DNA, the CDR3 is TGCGCCAGCAGCAACATAACTAGCGGGAGAATCGAGCAGTTCTTC.

This rearrangement joins TRBV27 to TRBJ1-2, with D possibly matching TRBD1 (6 bases). The CDR3 has 15 amino acids. V dropped 0 bases and J dropped 8 bases, with 16 bases sitting between them. Germline assignment: CDR1 MNHEY and CDR2 SMNVEV (reference sequence). CDR3 nucleotides: TGTGCCAGCAGTTTATCGACCCCCAGGGGAAGCGGCTACACCTTC. Translated, it gives CASSLSTPRGSGYTF.

This chain connects TRBV7-7 to TRBJ2-1; the match to TRBD1 covers 11 bases. Germline CDR1 reads SSHAT; CDR2 reads FNYEAQ (reference sequence). The CDR3 has 15 residues. V shed 4 bases and J 9 bases; nucleotides not matched to a gene: 8. The CDR3: CASSSDRGPRGEQFF. CDR3 bases: TGTGCCAGCAGCTCGGACAGGGGGCCGAGGGGTGAGCAGTTCTTC.